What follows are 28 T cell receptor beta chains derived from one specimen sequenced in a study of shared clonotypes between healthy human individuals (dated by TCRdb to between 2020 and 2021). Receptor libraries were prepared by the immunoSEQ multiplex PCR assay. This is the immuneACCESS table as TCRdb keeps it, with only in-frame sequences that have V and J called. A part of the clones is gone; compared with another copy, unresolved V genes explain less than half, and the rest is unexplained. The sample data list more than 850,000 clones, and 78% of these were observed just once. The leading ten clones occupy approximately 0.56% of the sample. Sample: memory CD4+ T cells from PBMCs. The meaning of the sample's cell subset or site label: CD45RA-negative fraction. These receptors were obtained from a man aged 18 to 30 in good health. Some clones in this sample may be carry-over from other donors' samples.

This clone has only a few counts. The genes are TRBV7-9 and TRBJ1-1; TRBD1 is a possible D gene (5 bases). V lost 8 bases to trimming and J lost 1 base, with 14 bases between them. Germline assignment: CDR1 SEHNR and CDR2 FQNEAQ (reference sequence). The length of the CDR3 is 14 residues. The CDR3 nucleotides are TGTGCCAGCTCGGGACGACCTAAGAACACTGAAGCTTTCTTT. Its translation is CASSGRPKNTEAFF. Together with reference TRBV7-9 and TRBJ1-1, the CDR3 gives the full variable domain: DTGVSQNPRHKITKRGQNVTFRCDPISEHNRLYWYRQTLGQGPEFLTYFQNEAQLEKSRLLSDRFSAERPKGSFSTLEIQRTEQGDSAMYLCASSGRPKNTEAFFGQGTRLTVV.

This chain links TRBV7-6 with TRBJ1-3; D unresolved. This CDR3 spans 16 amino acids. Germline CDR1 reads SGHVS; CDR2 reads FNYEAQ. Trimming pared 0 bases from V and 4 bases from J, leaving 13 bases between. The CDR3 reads CASSLAQGVGGNTIYF. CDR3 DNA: TGTGCCAGCAGCTTAGCGCAAGGCGTGGGCGGAAACACCATATATTTT.

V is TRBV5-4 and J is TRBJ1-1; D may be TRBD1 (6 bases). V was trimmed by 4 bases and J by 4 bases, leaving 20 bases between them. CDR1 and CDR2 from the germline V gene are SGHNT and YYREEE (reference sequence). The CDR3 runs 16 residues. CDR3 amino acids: CASSPGGGVLGTEAFF. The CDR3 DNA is TGTGCCAGCAGCCCCGGGGGGGGCGTTTTGGGCACTGAAGCTTTCTTT.

The CDR3 spells CASSATPRYNEQFF. The CDR3, as DNA: TGTGCCAGCAGCGCCACCCCAAGGTACAATGAGCAGTTCTTC. This sequence joins TRBV9 and TRBJ2-1; D is uncertain. The germline CDR1 and CDR2 sequences are SGDLS and YYNGEE. Trimming left V 3 bases short and J 4 bases short, with 11 bases between. CDR3 size: 14 residues.

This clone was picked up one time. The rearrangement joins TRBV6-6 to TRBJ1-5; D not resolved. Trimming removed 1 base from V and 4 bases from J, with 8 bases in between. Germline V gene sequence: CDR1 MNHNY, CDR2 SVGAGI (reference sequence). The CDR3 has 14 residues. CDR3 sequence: CASSYWNSNQPQHF. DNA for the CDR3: TGTGCCAGCAGTTACTGGAACAGTAATCAGCCCCAGCATTTT.

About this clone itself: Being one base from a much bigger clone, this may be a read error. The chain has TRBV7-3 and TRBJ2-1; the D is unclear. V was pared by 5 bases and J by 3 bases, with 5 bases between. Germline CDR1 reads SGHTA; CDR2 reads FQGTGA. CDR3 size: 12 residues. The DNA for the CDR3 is TGTGCCAGCAGCGAGAACTACAATGAGCAGTTCTTC. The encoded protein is CASSENYNEQFF.

The CDR3 region has the DNA TGTGCCAGCAGTTACCCAGGGACATATGGCTACACCTTC. It encodes CASSYPGTYGYTF. The chain is built from TRBV28 and TRBJ1-2; D is perhaps TRBD1 (6 bases). The CDR3 is 13 amino acids. Trimming removed 4 bases at V and 5 bases at J, with 11 bases between. The germline V gene encodes CDR1 MDHEN and CDR2 SYDVKM.

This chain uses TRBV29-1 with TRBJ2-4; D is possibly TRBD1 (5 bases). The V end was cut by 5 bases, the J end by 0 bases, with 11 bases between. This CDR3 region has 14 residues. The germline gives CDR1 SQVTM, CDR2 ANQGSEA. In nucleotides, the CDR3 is TGCAGCGTTCGACAGTTACTAGCCAAAAACATTCAGTACTTC. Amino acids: CSVRQLLAKNIQYF.

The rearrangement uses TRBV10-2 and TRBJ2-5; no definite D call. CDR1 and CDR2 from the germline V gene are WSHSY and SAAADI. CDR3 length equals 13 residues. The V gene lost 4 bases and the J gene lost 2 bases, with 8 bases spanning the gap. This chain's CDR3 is CASSAADQETQYF. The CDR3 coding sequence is TGCGCCAGCAGTGCGGCAGATCAAGAGACCCAGTACTTC.

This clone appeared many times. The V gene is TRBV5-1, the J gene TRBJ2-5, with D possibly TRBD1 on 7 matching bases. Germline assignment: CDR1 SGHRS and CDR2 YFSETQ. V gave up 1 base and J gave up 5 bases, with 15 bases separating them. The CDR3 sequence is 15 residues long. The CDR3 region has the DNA TGCGCCAGCAGCTTGTCCGCAGGGGGGTTGGAGACCCAGTACTTC. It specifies CASSLSAGGLETQYF.

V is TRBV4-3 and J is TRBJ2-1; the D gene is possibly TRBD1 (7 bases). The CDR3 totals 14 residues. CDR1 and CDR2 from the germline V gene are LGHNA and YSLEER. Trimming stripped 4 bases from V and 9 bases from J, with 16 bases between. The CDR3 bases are TGCGCCAGCAGCCTGTCGCAGGGGGGTGGTGAGCAGTTCTTC. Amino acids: CASSLSQGGGEQFF.

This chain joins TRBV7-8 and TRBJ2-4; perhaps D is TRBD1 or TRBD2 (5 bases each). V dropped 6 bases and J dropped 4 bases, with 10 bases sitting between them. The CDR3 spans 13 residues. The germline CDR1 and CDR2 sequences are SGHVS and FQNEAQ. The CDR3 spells CASSRWGKNIQYF. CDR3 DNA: TGTGCCAGCAGTAGGTGGGGGAAAAACATTCAGTACTTC.

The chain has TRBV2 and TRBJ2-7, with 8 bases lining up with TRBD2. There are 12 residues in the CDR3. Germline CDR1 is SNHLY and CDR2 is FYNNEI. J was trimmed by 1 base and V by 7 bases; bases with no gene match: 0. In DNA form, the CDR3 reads TGTGCCAGCAAGCGGGGGTCCTACGAGCAGTACTTC. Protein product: CASKRGSYEQYF. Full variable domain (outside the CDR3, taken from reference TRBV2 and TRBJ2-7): EPEVTQTPSHQVTQMGQEVILRCVPISNHLYFYWYRQILGQKVEFLVSFYNNEISEKSEIFDDQFSVERPDGSNFTLKIRSTKLEDSAMYFCASKRGSYEQYFGPGTRLTVT.

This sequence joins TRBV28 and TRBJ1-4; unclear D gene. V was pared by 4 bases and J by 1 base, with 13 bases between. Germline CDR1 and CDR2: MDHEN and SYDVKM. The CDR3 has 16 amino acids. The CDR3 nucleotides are TGTGCCAGCAGTTCCCGGGCCCGGGGAACTAATGAAAAACTGTTTTTT. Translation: CASSSRARGTNEKLFF. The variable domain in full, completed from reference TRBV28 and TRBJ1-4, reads DVKVTQSSRYLVKRTGEKVFLECVQDMDHENMFWYRQDPGLGLRLIYFSYDVKMKEKGDIPEGYSVSREKKERFSLILESASTNQTSMYLCASSSRARGTNEKLFFGSGTQLSVL.

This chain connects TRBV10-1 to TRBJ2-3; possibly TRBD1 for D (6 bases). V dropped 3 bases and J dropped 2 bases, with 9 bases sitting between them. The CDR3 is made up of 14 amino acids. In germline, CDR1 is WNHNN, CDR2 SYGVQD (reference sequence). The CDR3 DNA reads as TGCGCCAGCAGTGACAGGGGTCCCACAGATACGCAGTATTTT. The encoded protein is CASSDRGPTDTQYF.

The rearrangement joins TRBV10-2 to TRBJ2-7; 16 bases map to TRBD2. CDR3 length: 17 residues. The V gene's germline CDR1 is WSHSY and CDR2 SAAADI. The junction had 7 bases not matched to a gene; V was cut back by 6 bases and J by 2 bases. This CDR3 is CASSLSGTSGRAYEQYF. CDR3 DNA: TGCGCCAGCAGCCTCTCCGGGACTAGCGGGAGGGCCTACGAGCAGTACTTC.

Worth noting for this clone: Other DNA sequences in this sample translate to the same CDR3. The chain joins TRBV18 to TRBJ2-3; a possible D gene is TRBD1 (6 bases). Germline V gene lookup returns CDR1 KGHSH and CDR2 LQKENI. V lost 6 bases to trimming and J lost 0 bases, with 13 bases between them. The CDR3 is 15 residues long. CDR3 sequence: CASSPGTRSTDTQYF. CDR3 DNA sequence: TGTGCCAGCTCTCCCGGGACAAGGAGCACAGATACGCAGTATTTT.

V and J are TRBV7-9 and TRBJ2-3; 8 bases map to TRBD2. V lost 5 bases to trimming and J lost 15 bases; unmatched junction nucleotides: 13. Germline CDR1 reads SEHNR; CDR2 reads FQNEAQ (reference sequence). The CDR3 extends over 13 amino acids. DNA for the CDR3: TGTGCCAGCAGCCCTACAGTCCGGGAGGGGAAATATTTT. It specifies CASSPTVREGKYF. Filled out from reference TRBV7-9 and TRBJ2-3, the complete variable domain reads DTGVSQNPRHKITKRGQNVTFRCDPISEHNRLYWYRQTLGQGPEFLTYFQNEAQLEKSRLLSDRFSAERPKGSFSTLEIQRTEQGDSAMYLCASSPTVREGKYFGPGTRLTVL.

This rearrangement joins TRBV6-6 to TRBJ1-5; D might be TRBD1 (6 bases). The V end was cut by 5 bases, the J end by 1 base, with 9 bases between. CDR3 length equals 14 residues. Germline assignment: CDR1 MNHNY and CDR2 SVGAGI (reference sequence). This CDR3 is CASSRQVSNQPQHF. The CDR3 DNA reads TGTGCCAGCAGTCGACAGGTCAGCAATCAGCCCCAGCATTTT.

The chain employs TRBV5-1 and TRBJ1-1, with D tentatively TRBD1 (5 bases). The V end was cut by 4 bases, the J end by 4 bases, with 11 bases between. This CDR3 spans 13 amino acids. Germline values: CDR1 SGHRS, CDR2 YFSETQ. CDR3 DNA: TGCGCCAGCAGCCGGGGCCTTCCCACTGAAGCTTTCTTT. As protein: CASSRGLPTEAFF.

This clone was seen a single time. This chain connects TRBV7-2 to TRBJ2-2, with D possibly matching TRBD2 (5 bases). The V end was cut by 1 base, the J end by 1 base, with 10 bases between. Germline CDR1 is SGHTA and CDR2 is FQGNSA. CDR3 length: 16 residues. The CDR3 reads CASSLVPAENTGELFF. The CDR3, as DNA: TGTGCCAGCAGCTTAGTTCCAGCGGAGAACACCGGGGAGCTGTTTTTT.

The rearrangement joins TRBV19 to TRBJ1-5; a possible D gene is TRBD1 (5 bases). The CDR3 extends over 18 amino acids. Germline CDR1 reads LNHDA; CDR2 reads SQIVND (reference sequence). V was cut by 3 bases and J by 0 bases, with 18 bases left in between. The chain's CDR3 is CASSMVGRATYSNQPQHF. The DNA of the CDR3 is TGTGCCAGTAGTATGGTTGGCAGGGCCACTTATAGCAATCAGCCCCAGCATTTT.

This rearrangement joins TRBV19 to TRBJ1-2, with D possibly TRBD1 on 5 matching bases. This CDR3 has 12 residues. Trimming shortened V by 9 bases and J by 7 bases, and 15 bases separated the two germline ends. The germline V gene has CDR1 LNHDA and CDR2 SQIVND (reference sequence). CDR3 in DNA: TGTGCCAGCGAGACAACTACAGGTGGCTACACCTTC. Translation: CASETTTGGYTF.

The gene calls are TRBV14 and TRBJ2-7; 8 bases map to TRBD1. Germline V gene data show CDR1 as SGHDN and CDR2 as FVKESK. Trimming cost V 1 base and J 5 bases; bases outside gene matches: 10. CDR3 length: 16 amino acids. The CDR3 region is CASSQGPGQGLNEQYF. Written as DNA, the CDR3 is TGTGCCAGCAGCCAAGGGCCCGGACAGGGATTGAACGAGCAGTACTTC.

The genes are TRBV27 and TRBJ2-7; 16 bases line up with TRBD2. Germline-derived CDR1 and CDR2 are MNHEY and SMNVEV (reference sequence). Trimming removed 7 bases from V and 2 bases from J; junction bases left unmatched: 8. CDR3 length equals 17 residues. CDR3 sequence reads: CASTIGTSGRAPYEQYF. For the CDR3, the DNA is TGTGCCAGCACCATAGGGACTAGCGGGAGGGCCCCCTACGAGCAGTACTTC.

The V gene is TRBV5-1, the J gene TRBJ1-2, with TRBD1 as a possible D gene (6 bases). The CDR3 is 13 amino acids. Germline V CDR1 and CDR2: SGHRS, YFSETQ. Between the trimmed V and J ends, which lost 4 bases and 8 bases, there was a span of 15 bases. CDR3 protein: CASSPQGIEGYTF. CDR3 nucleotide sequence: TGCGCCAGCAGCCCCCAGGGGATAGAGGGCTACACCTTC.

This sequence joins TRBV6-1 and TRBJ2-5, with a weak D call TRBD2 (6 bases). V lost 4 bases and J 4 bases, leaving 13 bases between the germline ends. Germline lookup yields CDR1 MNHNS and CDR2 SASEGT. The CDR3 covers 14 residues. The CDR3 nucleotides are TGTGCCAGCAGTGTTTCGGGAGTCGGAGAGACCCAGTACTTC. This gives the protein CASSVSGVGETQYF.

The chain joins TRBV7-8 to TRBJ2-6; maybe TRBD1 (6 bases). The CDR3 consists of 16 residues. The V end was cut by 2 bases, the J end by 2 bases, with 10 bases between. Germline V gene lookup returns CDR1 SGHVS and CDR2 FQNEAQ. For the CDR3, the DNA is TGTGCCAGCAGCTTAAGGGGGTTGGCTGGGGCCAACGTCCTGACTTTC. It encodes CASSLRGLAGANVLTF.